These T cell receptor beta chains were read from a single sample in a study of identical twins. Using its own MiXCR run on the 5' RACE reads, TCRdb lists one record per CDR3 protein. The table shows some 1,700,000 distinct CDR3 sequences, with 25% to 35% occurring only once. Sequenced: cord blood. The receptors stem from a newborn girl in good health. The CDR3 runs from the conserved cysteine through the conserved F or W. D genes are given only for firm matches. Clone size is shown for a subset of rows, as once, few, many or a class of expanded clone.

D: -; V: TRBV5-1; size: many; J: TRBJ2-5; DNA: TGCGCCAGCAGCTTGGAGGCCGGTTACCAAGAGACCCAGTACTTC; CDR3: CASSLEAGYQETQYF
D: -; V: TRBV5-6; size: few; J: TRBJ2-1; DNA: TGTGCCAGCAGACGACAAGGGCCGCCGAGCTCCTACAATGAGCAGTTCTTC; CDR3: CASRRQGPPSSYNEQFF
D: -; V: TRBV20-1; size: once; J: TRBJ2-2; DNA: TGCAGTGCTAGGGCTCAAGCGGGTGTGGGCACCGGGGAGCTGTTTTTT; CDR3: CSARAQAGVGTGELFF
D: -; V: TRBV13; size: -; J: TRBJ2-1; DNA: TGTGCCAGCAGCTTCCTATCAGGGGCGACAATCCAAGAGACCCAGTTCTTC; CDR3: CASSFLSGATIQETQFF
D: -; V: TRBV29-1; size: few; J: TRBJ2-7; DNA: TGCAGCGTTGAAGCAATACGGGATTTAGGTGAGCAGTACTTC; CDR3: CSVEAIRDLGEQYF
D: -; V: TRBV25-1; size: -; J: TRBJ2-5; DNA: TGTGCCAGGGTGGGAGTCAAAGAGACCCAGTACTTC; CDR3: CARVGVKETQYF
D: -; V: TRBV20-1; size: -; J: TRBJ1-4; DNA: TGCAGTGCTAGGGGGGCAGGTCATGATGAAAAACTGTTTTTT; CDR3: CSARGAGHDEKLFF
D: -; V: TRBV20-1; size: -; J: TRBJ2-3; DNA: TGCAGTGCTAACCCCCTAGCGCTCAGCACAGATACGCAGTATTTT; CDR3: CSANPLALSTDTQYF
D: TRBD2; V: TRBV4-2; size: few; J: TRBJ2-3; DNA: TGTGCCAGCAGCCAAGGACTAGCGGGAGTCTATAGCACAGATACGCAGTATTTT; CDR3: CASSQGLAGVYSTDTQYF
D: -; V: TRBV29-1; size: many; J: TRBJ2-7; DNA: TGCAGCGTCGTTAGTGGTTACGAGCAGTACTTC; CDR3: CSVVSGYEQYF
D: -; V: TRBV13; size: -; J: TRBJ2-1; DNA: TGTGCCAGCAGCTCTCCAGACTACAATGAGCAGTTCTTC; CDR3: CASSSPDYNEQFF